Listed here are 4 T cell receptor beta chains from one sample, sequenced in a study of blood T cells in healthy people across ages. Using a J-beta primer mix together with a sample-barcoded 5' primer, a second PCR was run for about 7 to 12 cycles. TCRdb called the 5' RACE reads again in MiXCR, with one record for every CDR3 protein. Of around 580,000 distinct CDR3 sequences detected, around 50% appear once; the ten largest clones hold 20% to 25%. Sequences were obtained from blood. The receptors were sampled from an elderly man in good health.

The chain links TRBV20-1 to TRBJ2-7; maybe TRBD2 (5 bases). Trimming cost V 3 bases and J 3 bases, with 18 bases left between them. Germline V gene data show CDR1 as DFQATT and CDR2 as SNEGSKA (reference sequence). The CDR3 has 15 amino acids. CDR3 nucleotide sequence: TGCAGTGCTAGCGAGGTAGCGCGTACATTCTACGAGCAGTACTTC. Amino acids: CSASEVARTFYEQYF.

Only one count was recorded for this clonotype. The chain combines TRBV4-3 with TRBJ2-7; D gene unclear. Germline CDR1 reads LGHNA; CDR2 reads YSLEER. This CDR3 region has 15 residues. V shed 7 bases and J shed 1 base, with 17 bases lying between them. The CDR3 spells CASIQPRLYSYEQYF. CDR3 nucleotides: TGCGCCAGCATCCAGCCGAGACTGTATTCCTACGAGCAGTACTTC.

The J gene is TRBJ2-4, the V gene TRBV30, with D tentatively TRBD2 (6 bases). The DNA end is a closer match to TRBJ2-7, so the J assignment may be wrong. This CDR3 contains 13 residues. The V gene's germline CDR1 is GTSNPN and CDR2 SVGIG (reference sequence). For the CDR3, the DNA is TGTGCCTGGAGCCGCTCCGGGAGCTACGAGCAGTACTTC. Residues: CAWSRSGSYEQYF.

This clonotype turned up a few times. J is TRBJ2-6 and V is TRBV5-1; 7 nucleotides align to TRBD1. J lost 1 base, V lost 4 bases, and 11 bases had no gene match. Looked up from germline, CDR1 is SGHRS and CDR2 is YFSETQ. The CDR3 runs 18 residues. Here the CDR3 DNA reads TGCGCCAGCAGCCTTAGACAGGGTAGAGTATCTGGGGCCAACGTCCTGACTTTC. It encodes CASSLRQGRVSGANVLTF.